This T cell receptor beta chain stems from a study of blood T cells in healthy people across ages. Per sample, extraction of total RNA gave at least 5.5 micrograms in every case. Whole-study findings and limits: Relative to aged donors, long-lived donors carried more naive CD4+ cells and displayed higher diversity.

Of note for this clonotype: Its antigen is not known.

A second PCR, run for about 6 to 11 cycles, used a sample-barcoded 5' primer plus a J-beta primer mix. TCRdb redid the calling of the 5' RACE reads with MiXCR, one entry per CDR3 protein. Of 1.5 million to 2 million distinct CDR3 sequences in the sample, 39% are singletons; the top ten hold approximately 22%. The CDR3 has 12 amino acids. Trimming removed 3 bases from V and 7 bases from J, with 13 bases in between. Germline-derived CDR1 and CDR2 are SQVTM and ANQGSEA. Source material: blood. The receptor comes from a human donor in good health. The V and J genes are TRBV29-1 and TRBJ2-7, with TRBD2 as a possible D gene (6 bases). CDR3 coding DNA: TGCAGCGTTGAGAGGAGGGGTGGTGAGCAGTACTTC. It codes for CSVERRGGEQYF.